Sequencing of this TCR beta chain was carried out in a study of beta chain features in type 1 diabetes. For the study at large: Taken together, all samples contributed roughly 100 million examined sorted cells.

The CDR3 extends over 13 amino acids. Germline loops: CDR1 MDHEN, CDR2 SYDVKM. V was trimmed by 2 bases and J by 10 bases, leaving 13 bases between them. CD45RO/CCR7/CD25/CD127/CD95/CD27 sorting isolated CD4+ naive, central memory, regulatory and stem cell-like memory cells. Study results and limitations: Diminished insertions and augmented deletions at VDJ junctions characterized type 1 diabetes patients. Cells with high TCR expression could be over-represented when cDNA is sequenced. Shorter TCRB CDR3s, moderately but significantly so, marked every one of the four CD4+ subsets in Type 1 diabetes patients.

This clone was counted only a few times. Its specificity is unknown. TCRB transcripts that were expressed got sequenced, as all of the isolated RNA had been reverse transcribed. Here immunoSEQ multiplex PCR was the method, and the copy in TCRdb shows in-frame clones only, minus some. This table has some 640,000 clones, about 14% appearing once. Input material: naive CD4+ T cells from blood. The receptor's source is a man aged 18 to 29 with type 1 diabetes. The V gene is TRBV28, the J gene TRBJ2-3, with D uncertain. The CDR3 here is CASSLGSIPPQYF. The CDR3 DNA sequence: TGTGCCAGCAGTTTAGGATCGATCCCTCCGCAGTATTTT.